This TCR beta chain derives from a study of T cells in Graves' hyperthyroidism and ophthalmopathy. This clonotype was seen ten or more times. Its target is unknown. Amplification of TCR beta CDR3 regions used RNA as the template. The HTBI primer set drove a first-round RT-PCR of the TCR CDR3. Using its own MiXCR run on the multiplex PCR reads, TCRdb lists one record per CDR3 protein. This table has a few hundred thousand distinct CDR3 sequences, roughly a fifth appearing once. General study results and limits: The model predicted ophthalmopathy a median around 6 months before onset.

Germline V lookup: CDR1 SNHLY, CDR2 FYNNEI. The CDR3 covers 15 residues. V gave up 2 bases and J gave up 5 bases, with 13 bases separating them. Sequenced material: blood. This rearrangement joins TRBV2 to TRBJ2-1; a possible D gene is TRBD1 (5 bases). This TCR came from a woman aged 45 to 65 with Graves' hyperthyroidism. In DNA, the CDR3 is TGTGCCAGCAGTGAATGGTCAGGGTCTAACAATGAGCAGTTCTTC. Amino acids: CASSEWSGSNNEQFF.